These T cell receptor beta chains were read from a single sample in a study of blood T cell repertoires in COVID-19. Assay used: immunoSEQ multiplex PCR; TCRdb lists only in-frame clones, some missing. This table holds about 50,000 clones, 85% to 90% found once. Sequenced: PBMCs or T cells enriched from blood (not recorded which). All receptors come from a woman in her 50s who had recovered from COVID-19. Both conserved end residues are part of each CDR3. Fields, in order: D gene, J gene, V gene, clone size, CDR3 DNA, CDR3 protein. D genes are given only for firm matches. Expanded clones are given a class, and other clones once, few, many or no size at all.

d_call: .
j_call: TRBJ2-7
v_call: TRBV5-1
clone_size: once
cdr3_nt: TGCGCCAGCAGCCCGGGGACTCTAGATAACGAGCAGTACTTC
cdr3_aa: CASSPGTLDNEQYF

d_call: TRBD2
j_call: TRBJ2-1
v_call: TRBV5-1
clone_size: .
cdr3_nt: TGCGCCAGCAGCTTTGATGCTAGCGGGGGAAGTTTCTACAATGAGCAGTTCTTC
cdr3_aa: CASSFDASGGSFYNEQFF

d_call: .
j_call: TRBJ1-5
v_call: TRBV4-1
clone_size: .
cdr3_nt: TGCGCCAGCAGCCAAGGGAAGGGGAATCAGCCCCAGCATTTT
cdr3_aa: CASSQGKGNQPQHF

d_call: TRBD2
j_call: TRBJ2-3
v_call: TRBV5-1
clone_size: .
cdr3_nt: TGCGCCAGCAGCTCCCCTGCGGGGGGCCACACAGATACGCAGTATTTT
cdr3_aa: CASSSPAGGHTDTQYF

d_call: TRBD2
j_call: TRBJ2-1
v_call: TRBV9
clone_size: .
cdr3_nt: TGTGCCAGCAGCGTAGAAGGGCGGGGGGGCTCCAATGAGCAGTTCTTC
cdr3_aa: CASSVEGRGGSNEQFF

d_call: .
j_call: TRBJ2-3
v_call: TRBV11-1
clone_size: .
cdr3_nt: TGTGCCAGCAGCTTAGACAGGCCCCCAGATACGCAGTATTTT
cdr3_aa: CASSLDRPPDTQYF

d_call: TRBD1
j_call: TRBJ2-5
v_call: TRBV10-3
clone_size: .
cdr3_nt: TGTGCCATTGGACAGGGAGAAGAGACCCAGTACTTC
cdr3_aa: CAIGQGEETQYF

d_call: .
j_call: TRBJ1-1
v_call: TRBV10-3
clone_size: .
cdr3_nt: TGTGCCATCAGTGAGTTTGGGGAGGACACTGAAGCTTTCTTT
cdr3_aa: CAISEFGEDTEAFF

d_call: .
j_call: TRBJ2-7
v_call: TRBV18
clone_size: .
cdr3_nt: TGTGCCAGCTCGGGCCAGGGCTACGAGCAGTACTTC
cdr3_aa: CASSGQGYEQYF

d_call: TRBD2
j_call: TRBJ2-5
v_call: TRBV6-1
clone_size: .
cdr3_nt: TGTGCCAGCAGTGAAGCTTTCGGGAGGGGGCAAGAGACCCAGTACTTC
cdr3_aa: CASSEAFGRGQETQYF

d_call: .
j_call: TRBJ1-5
v_call: TRBV11-2
clone_size: .
cdr3_nt: TGTGCCAGCAGCTTAGATTCCTTTGGAGGGCATAATCAGCCCCAGCATTTT
cdr3_aa: CASSLDSFGGHNQPQHF

d_call: .
j_call: TRBJ2-1
v_call: TRBV18
clone_size: .
cdr3_nt: TGTGCCAGCTCACAGGAGAGCTCCTACAATGAGCAGTTCTTC
cdr3_aa: CASSQESSYNEQFF

d_call: .
j_call: TRBJ2-3
v_call: TRBV27
clone_size: once
cdr3_nt: TGTGCCAGCAGTTTCGAGGGCCCCGTAGATACGCAGTATTTT
cdr3_aa: CASSFEGPVDTQYF

d_call: .
j_call: TRBJ1-1
v_call: TRBV19
clone_size: .
cdr3_nt: TGTGCCAGTAGTATGATCACCGGTAAATCCGAAGCTTTCTTT
cdr3_aa: CASSMITGKSEAFF

d_call: .
j_call: TRBJ1-3
v_call: TRBV4-3
clone_size: .
cdr3_nt: TGCGCCAGCAGCCAAGAGCAGGGCTCCACCATATATTTT
cdr3_aa: CASSQEQGSTIYF

d_call: TRBD1
j_call: TRBJ1-2
v_call: TRBV3-1/TRBV3-2
clone_size: .
cdr3_nt: TGTGCCAGCAGCCAGCCCTGGGAAGGGGGCGGCTATGGCTACACCTTC
cdr3_aa: CASSQPWEGGGYGYTF

d_call: TRBD1
j_call: TRBJ1-1
v_call: TRBV3-1/TRBV3-2
clone_size: .
cdr3_nt: TGTGCCAGCAGCCTCCTAGGGGGCGGAGACACTGAAGCTTTCTTT
cdr3_aa: CASSLLGGGDTEAFF

d_call: .
j_call: TRBJ1-4
v_call: TRBV9
clone_size: .
cdr3_nt: TGTGCCAGCAGCGTCTCGGTTGGAGGGGCGGGTGAAAAACTGTTTTTT
cdr3_aa: CASSVSVGGAGEKLFF

d_call: TRBD1
j_call: TRBJ2-7
v_call: TRBV29-1
clone_size: .
cdr3_nt: TGCAGCGTGAGGGGAACAGGGGGGTACGAGCAGTACTTC
cdr3_aa: CSVRGTGGYEQYF

d_call: .
j_call: TRBJ2-7
v_call: TRBV7-2
clone_size: .
cdr3_nt: TGTGCCAGCAGCCCCCAAGGGGGTTTTTACGAGCAGTACTTC
cdr3_aa: CASSPQGGFYEQYF

d_call: .
j_call: TRBJ1-1
v_call: TRBV9
clone_size: few
cdr3_nt: TGTGCCAGCAGCGTAGCAACCGGGGAGTCGGATGAAGCTTTCTTT
cdr3_aa: CASSVATGESDEAFF

d_call: .
j_call: TRBJ2-3
v_call: TRBV5-4
clone_size: .
cdr3_nt: TGTGCCAGCAGCCCGGACTCGAGCACAGATACGCAGTATTTT
cdr3_aa: CASSPDSSTDTQYF